The 15 T cell receptor beta chains listed next were all sequenced from one sample in a study of CD8 T cells in Susac syndrome. Reverse transcription used 0.5 to 1 ug RNA and random hexamers. TCRdb reprocessed the immunoSEQ multiplex PCR reads with MiXCR, giving one entry per CDR3 protein. The sample holds about 300,000 distinct CDR3 sequences, about nine tenths seen once. The source material was CD8+ T cells from PBMCs. These TCRs come from a human donor with multiple sclerosis.

The chain carries TRBV10-3 and TRBJ2-1, with TRBD1 identical over 10 bases. CDR1 is ENHRY, CDR2 SYGVKD, per germline. This CDR3 contains 14 residues. V shed 6 bases and J 8 bases; nucleotides not matched to a gene: 7. The CDR3 nucleotides are TGTGCCATCAGCGACAGGGGGCCCGGCGATGAGCAGTTCTTC. Translating it yields CAISDRGPGDEQFF.

The V call is TRBV7-2, the J call TRBJ2-1; possible D gene TRBD2, 5 bases. CDR1 is SGHTA and CDR2 is FQGNSA in the germline V gene. The CDR3 covers 14 residues. V lost 2 bases and J 3 bases, leaving 8 bases between the germline ends. The CDR3 reads CASSLTDFYNEQFF. CDR3 in DNA: TGTGCCAGCAGCTTAACGGACTTCTACAATGAGCAGTTCTTC.

The chain recombines TRBV27 with TRBJ1-4; D is ambiguous. The V and J ends lost 6 bases and 8 bases respectively, with 10 bases between them. CDR1 is MNHEY and CDR2 is SMNVEV in the germline V gene (reference sequence). The CDR3 is 12 residues long. For the CDR3, the DNA is TGTGCCAGCAGGGCTCGAGGAGAAAAACTGTTTTTT. It is translated as CASRARGEKLFF.

The V gene is TRBV4-3, the J gene TRBJ2-5, with D possibly TRBD1 on 5 matching bases. This CDR3 contains 17 residues. The V end lost 1 base, the J end lost 2 bases, and 17 bases lay between the germline ends. Germline-derived CDR1 and CDR2 are LGHNA and YSLEER. Written as DNA, the CDR3 is TGCGCCAGCAGCCAAGGTGGGGAAGGGAAGGGGCAAGAGACCCAGTACTTC. Its protein product is CASSQGGEGKGQETQYF.

The CDR3 region has the DNA TGTGCCAGCATCAGGGGTGGGGGGGGTCAGCCCCAGCATTTT. As protein: CASIRGGGGQPQHF. The V gene is TRBV6-6, the J gene TRBJ1-5; D is possibly TRBD1 (6 bases). CDR3 size: 14 residues. Germline assignment: CDR1 MNHNY and CDR2 SVGAGI (reference sequence). V dropped 7 bases and J dropped 6 bases, with 16 bases sitting between them.

This clonotype has a handful of counts. J is TRBJ2-3 and V is TRBV9; no reliable D call. Deletions cut 4 bases from V and 10 bases from J, with 16 bases between. CDR3 length equals 13 residues. Germline loops: CDR1 SGDLS, CDR2 YYNGEE. CDR3 coding DNA: TGTGCCAGCAGCCCGCGTGATGCGGATGCGCAGTATTTT. It is translated as CASSPRDADAQYF.

The chain joins TRBV7-9 to TRBJ1-4; no definite D call. The CDR3 runs 12 residues. V dropped 7 bases and J dropped 2 bases, with 5 bases sitting between them. The V gene's germline CDR1 is SEHNR and CDR2 FQNEAQ (reference sequence). The CDR3 spells CASTWTNEKLFF. CDR3 in DNA: TGTGCCAGCACCTGGACTAATGAAAAACTGTTTTTT.

Details on this clonotype: An end of the junction differs from the germline gene, which may be a read error. This rearrangement joins TRBV4-3 to TRBJ1-2; 8 positions match TRBD1. The CDR3 consists of 16 residues. Germline V gene lookup returns CDR1 LGHNA and CDR2 YSLEER. The CDR3 nucleotides are TGCGCCAGCAGCCCAGATCTGGCGGACAGGGTCTATGACTACACCTTC. This encodes CASSPDLADRVYDYTF.

The rearrangement links TRBV9 to TRBJ2-1; 7 bases line up with TRBD2. The CDR3 has 15 amino acids. V lost 0 bases, J lost 5 bases, and 5 bases stayed unmatched. The germline V gene has CDR1 SGDLS and CDR2 YYNGEE. The CDR3 sequence: CASSVGLAENNEQFF. CDR3 in DNA: TGTGCCAGCAGCGTAGGGCTAGCGGAGAACAATGAGCAGTTCTTC.

This chain uses TRBV2 with TRBJ2-1, with 7 positions matching TRBD2. Per germline, CDR1 SNHLY and CDR2 FYNNEI. This CDR3 spans 13 amino acids. Trimming cost V 6 bases and J 7 bases; bases outside gene matches: 6. Written as DNA, the CDR3 is TGTGCCAGCAGCGGACTAGATTGGAATGAGCAGTTCTTC. This sequence encodes CASSGLDWNEQFF.

The V and J genes are TRBV6-2 or TRBV6-3 and TRBJ2-5, with D possibly being TRBD1 (5 bases). CDR1 is MNHEY, CDR2 SVGEGT, per germline. The CDR3 is 14 amino acids. V was pared by 2 bases and J by 5 bases, with 12 bases between. For the CDR3, the DNA is TGTGCCAGCAGTTACCCAAGGGGTTCTGAGACCCAGTACTTC. Translation gives CASSYPRGSETQYF.

The chain couples TRBV6-2 or TRBV6-3 to TRBJ2-7; D unresolved. The CDR3 covers 12 residues. From germline, CDR1 is MNHEY and CDR2 SVGEGT. Trimming removed 0 bases at V and 9 bases at J, with 9 bases between. The CDR3 DNA reads TGTGCCAGCAGTTACTCGCAGGCCTTGCAGTACTTC. Its protein product is CASSYSQALQYF.

The CDR3 DNA sequence: TGTGCCAGCAGTTTACTCGCGCGCTACGAGCAGTACTTC. Its protein is CASSLLARYEQYF. The J gene is TRBJ2-7, the V gene TRBV27; D gene ambiguous. V lost 2 bases, J lost 3 bases, and 8 bases lay in between. CDR3 length: 13 residues. CDR1 MNHEY and CDR2 SMNVEV come from the germline V gene (reference sequence).

The rearrangement joins TRBV28 to TRBJ1-2; perhaps TRBD1 as D (5 bases). Per the germline V gene, CDR1 is MDHEN and CDR2 is SYDVKM. The CDR3 contains 13 residues. Trimming cost V 3 bases and J 4 bases, with 9 bases left between them. The CDR3 coding sequence is TGTGCCAGCAGTTTGGGGCAGATCTATGGCTACACCTTC. Its protein product is CASSLGQIYGYTF.

V usage is TRBV30 and J usage is TRBJ2-3; 11 bases agree with TRBD1. Trimming at V came to 2 bases and at J to 6 bases, leaving 7 bases not matched to a gene. CDR3 length equals 15 residues. Germline V gene data show CDR1 as GTSNPN and CDR2 as SVGIG (reference sequence). CDR3 sequence reads: CAWSTGTGGFDTQYF. In DNA, the CDR3 is TGTGCCTGGAGTACCGGGACAGGGGGATTCGATACGCAGTATTTT.